This T cell receptor beta chain was captured in a study of T cell repertoires in cytomegalovirus infection. On the study more broadly: Carrying CMV and the relevant HLA type showed in public TCR beta signatures. Whole-study findings and limits: Summed public TCR beta family frequency identified CMV carriers bearing the relevant HLA.

Trimming removed 7 bases at V and 2 bases at J, with 8 bases between. Germline V lookup: CDR1 MNHNY, CDR2 SVGAGI (reference sequence). The CDR3 length is 12 residues. With regard to this clonotype: No antigen is known for it.

One entry per CDR3 protein, called by TCRdb with MiXCR from the reads. The sample lists around 250,000 distinct CDR3 sequences; over 15% were seen once. This receptor was taken from a human donor in good health (CMV status not recorded). Some clones in this sample may be carry-over from other donors' samples. What was sequenced was CD8+ T cells from PBMCs. The chain has TRBV6-6 and TRBJ2-5, with unresolved D. Written as DNA, the CDR3 is TGTGCCAGCATAACCGGACAAGAGACCCAGTACTTC. Residues: CASITGQETQYF.